The following is a TCR beta chain sequence with its context. The antigen remains undetermined. It was healthy bone marrow donors who served as donors. The data are from a study of cytomegalovirus exposure and HLA in healthy donors. Study conclusions and caveats: Available immune exposure information was restricted to CMV serostatus only.

The CDR3 spans 12 residues. Germline assignment: CDR1 SGHAT and CDR2 FQNNGV. V was pared by 4 bases and J by 5 bases, with 6 bases between. 60 Vbeta and 13 Jbeta primers were used in PCR. Produced via immunoSEQ multiplex PCR; TCRdb's table is partial and in-frame only. The sample includes 150,000 to 200,000 clones, roughly 81% of them seen just once. Sequenced input: PBMCs. The J gene is TRBJ2-1, the V gene TRBV11-2, with D unresolved. This receptor was taken from a girl aged 10 to 17 in good health and CMV-seropositive. CDR3 bases: TGTGCCAGCAGCTACTCAAACAATGAGCAGTTCTTC. It is translated as CASSYSNNEQFF.